This T cell receptor (beta chain) was sequenced during a study of Tregs in tolerant kidney transplant recipients. Using immunoSEQ multiplex PCR, the repertoire was profiled, and TCRdb retains in-frame clones only, with some absent. Of about 87,000 clones in the sample, roughly 93% were seen once. The CDR3 runs 15 residues. The germline V gene encodes CDR1 MNHEY and CDR2 SVGAGI. V was shortened by 4 bases and J by 2 bases, with 12 bases between the two germline ends. The sample consisted of CD4+ T cells from blood, taken before the transplant. The clonotype comes from a human donor who received a combined kidney and bone marrow transplant. This chain joins TRBV6-5 and TRBJ1-5; no clear D gene. The CDR3 is CASSSRIGGNQPQHF. DNA for the CDR3: TGTGCCAGCAGTTCGCGGATAGGAGGCAATCAGCCCCAGCATTTT.